This passage covers 5 T cell receptor beta chains from one sample sequenced in a study. TCRdb re-called the RT-PCR reads through MiXCR, storing one row per CDR3 protein. Here the sample spans about 680,000 distinct CDR3 sequences, 14% being singletons. Sequencing was done on a sample of memory CD4+ T cells from blood. Receptor source: a female donor in good health, serving as a healthy control.

This sequence joins TRBV11-2 and TRBJ2-3; D not resolved. Germline-derived CDR1 and CDR2 are SGHAT and FQNNGV. V dropped 2 bases and J dropped 4 bases, with 7 bases sitting between them. The CDR3 loop spans 13 amino acids. CDR3 DNA: TGTGCCAGCAGCTTACAATCCCCAGATACGCAGTATTTT. As protein: CASSLQSPDTQYF.

In its sample, this clonotype was seen many times. The chain joins TRBV4-2 to TRBJ2-4, with D unclear. The V end was cut by 3 bases, the J end by 2 bases, with 20 bases between. The CDR3 spans 18 residues. Germline lookup yields CDR1 LGHNA and CDR2 YNFKEQ. The CDR3 region is CASSHMGGDGSSKNIQYF. The CDR3 DNA follows: TGTGCCAGCAGCCATATGGGCGGAGATGGGTCGTCCAAAAACATTCAGTACTTC.

This clonotype was observed a few times. The CDR3 loop is CSADGRVGEAFF. The CDR3 DNA reads as TGCAGTGCAGACGGCCGGGTAGGGGAAGCTTTCTTT. The J gene is TRBJ1-1, the V gene TRBV20-1; no reliable D call. This CDR3 region has 12 residues. From germline, CDR1 is DFQATT and CDR2 SNEGSKA (reference sequence). Trimming shortened V by 6 bases and J by 8 bases, and 16 bases separated the two germline ends.

This clonotype appeared a few times. This chain links TRBV11-2 with TRBJ1-1, with D possibly being TRBD1 (5 bases). This CDR3 spans 15 amino acids. Trimming pared 7 bases from V and 5 bases from J, leaving 20 bases between. Germline loops: CDR1 SGHAT, CDR2 FQNNGV. As DNA, the CDR3 is TGTGCCAGCAACCCGAGGACATCCTCGGGGACTGAAGCTTTCTTT. This codes for CASNPRTSSGTEAFF.

In DNA, the CDR3 is TGTGCCAGCAGTTCAGGGTTTGCCTACAATGAGCAGTTCTTC. Its translation is CASSSGFAYNEQFF. The chain recombines TRBV28 with TRBJ2-1, with D maybe TRBD1 (5 bases). Germline V gives CDR1 MDHEN, CDR2 SYDVKM. Deletions cut 4 bases from V and 2 bases from J, with 9 bases between. The CDR3 is made up of 14 amino acids.